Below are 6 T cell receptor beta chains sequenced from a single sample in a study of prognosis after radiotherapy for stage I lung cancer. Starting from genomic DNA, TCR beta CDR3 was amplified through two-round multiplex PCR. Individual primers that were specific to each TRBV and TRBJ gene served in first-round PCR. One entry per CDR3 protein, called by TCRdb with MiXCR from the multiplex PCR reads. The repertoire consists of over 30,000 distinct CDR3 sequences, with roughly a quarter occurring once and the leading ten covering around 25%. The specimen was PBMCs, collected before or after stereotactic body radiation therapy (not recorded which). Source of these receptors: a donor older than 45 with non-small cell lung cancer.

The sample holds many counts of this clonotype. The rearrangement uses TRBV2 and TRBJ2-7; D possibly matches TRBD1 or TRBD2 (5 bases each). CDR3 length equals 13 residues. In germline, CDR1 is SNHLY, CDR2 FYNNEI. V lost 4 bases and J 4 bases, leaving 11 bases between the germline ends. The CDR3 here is CASSAPGTYEQYF. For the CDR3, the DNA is TGTGCCAGCAGTGCCCCCGGGACGTACGAGCAGTACTTC.

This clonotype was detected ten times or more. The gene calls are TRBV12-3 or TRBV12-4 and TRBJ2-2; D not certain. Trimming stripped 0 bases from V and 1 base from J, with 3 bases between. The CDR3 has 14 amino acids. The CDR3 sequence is CASSLAENTGELFF. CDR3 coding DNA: TGTGCCAGCAGTTTAGCGGAGAACACCGGGGAGCTGTTTTTT.

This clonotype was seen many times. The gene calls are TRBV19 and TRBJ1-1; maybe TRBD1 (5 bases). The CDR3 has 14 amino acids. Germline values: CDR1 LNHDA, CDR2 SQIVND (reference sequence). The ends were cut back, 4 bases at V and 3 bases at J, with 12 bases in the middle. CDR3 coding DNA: TGTGCCAGTAGTAGGGGGGATGAGGACACTGAAGCTTTCTTT. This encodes CASSRGDEDTEAFF.

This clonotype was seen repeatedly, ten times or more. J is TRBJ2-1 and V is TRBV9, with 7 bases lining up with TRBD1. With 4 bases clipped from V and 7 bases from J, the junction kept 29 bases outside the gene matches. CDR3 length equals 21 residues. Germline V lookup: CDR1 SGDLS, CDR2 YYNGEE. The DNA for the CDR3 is TGTGCCAGCAGCTTTACCCGTGAAGGGGGCTTCGTGGGATCTCCCCCTAATGAGCAGTTCTTC. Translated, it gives CASSFTREGGFVGSPPNEQFF.

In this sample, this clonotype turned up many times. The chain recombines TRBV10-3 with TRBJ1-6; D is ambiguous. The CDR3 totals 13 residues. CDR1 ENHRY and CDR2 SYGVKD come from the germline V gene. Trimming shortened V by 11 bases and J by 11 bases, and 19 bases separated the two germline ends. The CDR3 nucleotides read TGTGCCCCATTGACGCAGTCTCATACACCCCTCCACTTT. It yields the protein CAPLTQSHTPLHF.

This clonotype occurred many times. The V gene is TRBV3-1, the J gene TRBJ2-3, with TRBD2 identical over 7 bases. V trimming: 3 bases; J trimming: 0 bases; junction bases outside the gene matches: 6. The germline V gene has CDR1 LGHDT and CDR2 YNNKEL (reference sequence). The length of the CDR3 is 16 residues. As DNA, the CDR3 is TGTGCCAGCAGCCACTACTCTAGCGGTAGCACAGATACGCAGTATTTT. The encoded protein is CASSHYSSGSTDTQYF.